The T cell receptor (beta chain) under discussion was sequenced for a study of blood T cell repertoires in COVID-19. The overall study: The cDNA or gDNA used as material had been derived from T cells, B-cell-depleted T cells, or PBMCs.

Measured with immunoSEQ multiplex PCR; TCRdb has only the in-frame clones, and not every one. Among about 500,000 clones, roughly 89% were seen once, and the ten largest hold over 0.7%. The origin of this receptor is a young man with COVID-19, enrolled during active disease. The sequenced sample was peripheral blood.

The CDR3 reads CASRIAGDTGELFF. In DNA, the CDR3 is TGTGCCAGCAGAATAGCGGGAGACACCGGGGAGCTGTTTTTT. The V gene is TRBV6-4, the J gene TRBJ2-2, with 9 bases matching TRBD2. V lost 6 bases and J lost 3; bases outside the gene matches: 2. CDR3 length: 14 amino acids. From germline, CDR1 is MRHNA and CDR2 SNTAGT.